This note documents a single T cell receptor (beta chain) sequence. What it binds is unknown. These data originate in a study of cytomegalovirus exposure and HLA in healthy donors. The study's findings and limits: CMV serostatus was the only recorded immune exposure for donors. Later analysis identified a missense DCLRE1C variant that was linked to TCR beta V- and J-gene trimming. Under in vitro conditions, a few CMV-associated chains were confirmed as specific for CMV antigens.

Amplification used 60 Vbeta primers and 13 Jbeta primers. Produced via immunoSEQ multiplex PCR; TCRdb's table is partial and in-frame only. The table lists fewer than 150,000 clones, about 77% of them singletons. V gave up 5 bases and J gave up 3 bases, with 9 bases separating them. Germline loops: CDR1 SGHTA, CDR2 FQGNSA. The CDR3 totals 13 residues. The receptor's source is a man aged 50 to 60 in good health and CMV-seronegative. Sequenced: PBMCs. V gene TRBV7-2 combines with J gene TRBJ2-3; D uncertain. CDR3 in amino acids: CASSRDWTDTQYF. CDR3 nucleotides: TGTGCCAGCAGCAGAGACTGGACAGATACGCAGTATTTT. The whole variable domain, remainder taken from reference TRBV7-2 and TRBJ2-3, is GAGVSQSPSNKVTEKGKDVELRCDPISGHTALYWYRQSLGQGLEFLIYFQGNSAPDKSGLPSDRFSAERTGGSVSTLTIQRTQQEDSAVYLCASSRDWTDTQYFGPGTRLTVL.